Listed here are 2 T cell receptor beta chains from one sample, sequenced in a study of blood T cell repertoires in COVID-19. Profiling relied on immunoSEQ multiplex PCR, and the TCRdb table lists in-frame clones only, not all of them. The table has about 130,000 clones, around four fifths seen once. The sample comprised peripheral blood. These receptor sequences come from a man aged 55 to 69 with acute or convalescent COVID-19.

There are a few counts of this clone. This rearrangement joins TRBV9 to TRBJ1-1, with D maybe TRBD1 (5 bases). V dropped 3 bases and J dropped 2 bases, with 17 bases sitting between them. From germline, CDR1 is SGDLS and CDR2 YYNGEE. The CDR3 is 16 residues long. The CDR3 nucleotides are TGTGCCAGCAGCGGCGGTTGGGGGGTAGGAAACACTGAAGCTTTCTTT. Translated: CASSGGWGVGNTEAFF.

The chain links TRBV27 to TRBJ2-2; D call uncertain. The CDR3 is 14 amino acids. V was trimmed by 10 bases and J by 6 bases, leaving 18 bases between them. The germline V gene encodes CDR1 MNHEY and CDR2 SMNVEV (reference sequence). The CDR3 loop reads CATSFSAIAGELFF. The DNA of the CDR3 is TGTGCCACCTCTTTTTCAGCGATCGCCGGGGAGCTGTTTTTT.